This TCR beta chain was profiled in a study of T cell responses to AZD1222 COVID-19 vaccine. The CDR3 loop spans 12 amino acids. Deletions cut 0 bases from V and 6 bases from J, with 3 bases between. Per germline, CDR1 SGHRS and CDR2 YFSETQ. The repertoire was sequenced with immunoSEQ multiplex PCR; TCRdb's copy has only in-frame clones and lacks some. The sample lists 65,000 to 80,000 clones; about 88% were seen once. J is TRBJ2-2 and V is TRBV5-1; no firm D call. This sample comprised peripheral blood, obtained 28 days after the second dose of the MenACWY control vaccine. The origin of this receptor is an adult who received the MenACWY meningococcal vaccine as a control. CDR3 DNA sequence: TGCGCCAGCAGCTTGGTCCCCGGGGAGCTGTTTTTT. The encoded protein is CASSLVPGELFF.